Shown below are 28 T cell receptor beta chains from a single sample sequenced in a study of CD8 T cells in ankylosing spondylitis. TCRdb itself ran the 5' RACE reads through MiXCR, one entry per CDR3 protein. The top ten clones hold roughly 15% of a sample with roughly 140,000 distinct CDR3 sequences, under 45% of them seen once. Sequencing was done on a sample of synovial fluid, either unsorted or a sorted T cell fraction (not recorded which). These receptors came from a male donor with ankylosing spondylitis.

The chain joins TRBV5-1 to TRBJ1-6; 9 bases are shared with TRBD1. The CDR3 loop spans 17 amino acids. Trimming at V came to 2 bases and at J to 6 bases, leaving 9 bases not matched to a gene. Germline V gene data show CDR1 as SGHRS and CDR2 as YFSETQ. Here the CDR3 DNA reads TGCGCCAGCAGCTTATTTCCGGGACAGGGTGGTAATTCACCCCTCCACTTT. Translated: CASSLFPGQGGNSPLHF.

The chain combines TRBV27 with TRBJ2-1, with a tentative D call TRBD2 (6 bases). The CDR3 has 16 residues. Germline V CDR1 and CDR2: MNHEY, SMNVEV (reference sequence). Trimming cost V 5 bases and J 10 bases, with 24 bases left between them. The CDR3 bases are TGTGCCAGCAGTCGATCCTGGGTTGTTAGCGGTGGGGAGCAGTTCTTC. It specifies CASSRSWVVSGGEQFF.

CDR3 region: CASSSGTGGNTIYF. The CDR3 DNA reads as TGTGCCAGCAGTTCCGGGACCGGAGGAAACACCATATATTTT. The chain combines TRBV12-3 or TRBV12-4 with TRBJ1-3; a weak D match, TRBD1 (5 bases). Trimming shortened V by 4 bases and J by 4 bases, and 11 bases separated the two germline ends. The CDR3 runs 14 residues.

V and J are TRBV7-9 and TRBJ2-4; 9 positions agree with TRBD2. The germline V gene has CDR1 SEHNR and CDR2 FQNEAQ (reference sequence). The length of the CDR3 is 17 residues. V shed 5 bases, J shed 7 bases, and the junction held 15 bases outside the gene matches. This CDR3 is CASSPDFRGGVGNIQYF. DNA for the CDR3: TGTGCCAGCAGCCCAGACTTCCGCGGGGGGGTCGGGAACATTCAGTACTTC.

The rearrangement links TRBV11-2 to TRBJ1-2, with TRBD1 matching over 8 bases. This CDR3 is built from 18 residues. Germline CDR1 reads SGHAT; CDR2 reads FQNNGV. With 5 bases clipped from V and 3 bases from J, the junction kept 17 bases outside the gene matches. In nucleotides, the CDR3 is TGTGCCAGCAGCCCAAGTCGCCTGACAGGGGTACTAGACTATGGCTACACCTTC. Protein product: CASSPSRLTGVLDYGYTF.

The chain couples TRBV5-1 to TRBJ2-3, with 7 bases aligning to TRBD2. From germline, CDR1 is SGHRS and CDR2 YFSETQ. The CDR3 is 16 residues long. V dropped 3 bases and J dropped 3; count of bases not matched to a gene: 10. The CDR3 here is CASSSRLARGTDTQYF. The CDR3 region has the DNA TGCGCCAGCAGCTCCCGACTAGCAAGGGGAACAGATACGCAGTATTTT.

J is TRBJ2-5 and V is TRBV4-1, with unresolved D. Germline V CDR1 and CDR2: MGHRA, YSYEKL. The V end lost 0 bases, the J end lost 1 base, and 15 bases lay between the germline ends. The CDR3 length is 17 residues. DNA of the CDR3: TGCGCCAGCAGCCAAGAGGGTGGGCTTGCACCCCAAGAGACCCAGTACTTC. Encoded protein: CASSQEGGLAPQETQYF.

This clonotype was recorded a few times. CDR3 in DNA: TGCGCCAGCAGCCGAAAGGGCGCTAGCGGGGGCCTAAACACCGGGGAGCTGTTTTTT. Translating it yields CASSRKGASGGLNTGELFF. The V call is TRBV4-1, the J call TRBJ2-2; 10 bases fit TRBD2. Trimming cost V 4 bases and J 2 bases; bases outside gene matches: 13. This CDR3 contains 19 residues. Germline V gene data show CDR1 as MGHRA and CDR2 as YSYEKL.

The rearrangement joins TRBV6-1 to TRBJ2-7, with D unclear. This CDR3 region has 14 residues. V gave up 7 bases and J gave up 3 bases, with 16 bases separating them. Germline CDR1 and CDR2: MNHNS and SASEGT. The CDR3 region is CASTPSAFNYEQYF. The CDR3 nucleotides are TGTGCCAGCACACCCTCGGCCTTTAACTACGAGCAGTACTTC.

This clonotype was found a few times. J is TRBJ1-1 and V is TRBV19; TRBD1 aligns across 8 bases. The germline V gene encodes CDR1 LNHDA and CDR2 SQIVND (reference sequence). This CDR3 comprises 16 residues. Unmatched junction bases numbered 10, after V lost 7 bases and J lost 0 bases. CDR3 in amino acids: CASTPLDRALNTEAFF. CDR3 nucleotides: TGTGCCAGTACCCCCCTGGACAGGGCACTGAACACTGAAGCTTTCTTT.

This clonotype was observed a handful of times. The chain carries TRBV20-1 and TRBJ2-1; 12 bases fit TRBD2. V shed 4 bases and J 5 bases; nucleotides not matched to a gene: 15. There are 18 residues in the CDR3. CDR1 and CDR2 from the germline V gene are DFQATT and SNEGSKA (reference sequence). Here the CDR3 reads CSATGLAGHLGGHNEQFF. The CDR3 nucleotides are TGCAGTGCTACGGGACTAGCGGGCCACTTAGGAGGGCACAATGAGCAGTTCTTC.

The sample holds a few counts of this clonotype. This rearrangement joins TRBV7-9 to TRBJ1-2, with D unclear. V gave up 4 bases and J gave up 2 bases, with 20 bases separating them. The CDR3 runs to 17 residues. Germline values: CDR1 SEHNR, CDR2 FQNEAQ (reference sequence). CDR3 in DNA: TGTGCCAGCAGCTCGACCGGCGGCAGCTTTGTGAACTATGGCTACACCTTC. This codes for CASSSTGGSFVNYGYTF. Full variable domain (remainder filled in from reference TRBV7-9 and TRBJ1-2): DTGVSQNPRHKITKRGQNVTFRCDPISEHNRLYWYRQTLGQGPEFLTYFQNEAQLEKSRLLSDRFSAERPKGSFSTLEIQRTEQGDSAMYLCASSSTGGSFVNYGYTFGSGTRLTVV.

This chain uses TRBV27 with TRBJ1-2, with D perhaps matching TRBD1 (6 bases). The CDR3 consists of 13 residues. Germline V CDR1 and CDR2: MNHEY, SMNVEV (reference sequence). With 6 bases removed from V and 6 bases from J, the gap between germline ends came to 14 bases. In DNA form, the CDR3 reads TGTGCCAGCAGCGCCAGGGGAGAACATGGCTACACCTTC. This codes for CASSARGEHGYTF.

The rearrangement uses TRBV4-3 and TRBJ2-1; D is possibly TRBD2 (5 bases). Trimming left V 2 bases short and J 3 bases short, with 11 bases between. The CDR3 runs 15 residues. Germline values: CDR1 LGHNA, CDR2 YSLEER. The CDR3 is CASSQIGRVYNEQFF. CDR3 nucleotides: TGCGCCAGCAGCCAAATAGGGCGGGTCTACAATGAGCAGTTCTTC.

The chain combines TRBV28 with TRBJ2-7; the D gene could be TRBD1 or TRBD2 (5 bases each). CDR3 length: 14 amino acids. In germline, CDR1 is MDHEN, CDR2 SYDVKM. The ends were cut back, 6 bases at V and 3 bases at J, with 15 bases in the middle. The CDR3, as DNA: TGTGCCAGCAGACCTCCGGGACCGAACTACGAGCAGTACTTC. Its translation: CASRPPGPNYEQYF. The variable domain in full, completed from reference TRBV28 and TRBJ2-7, reads DVKVTQSSRYLVKRTGEKVFLECVQDMDHENMFWYRQDPGLGLRLIYFSYDVKMKEKGDIPEGYSVSREKKERFSLILESASTNQTSMYLCASRPPGPNYEQYFGPGTRLTVT.

CDR3 residues: CASSLRPENYEQYF. The CDR3 DNA follows: TGCGCCAGCAGCTTACGACCAGAGAACTACGAGCAGTACTTC. The gene calls are TRBV5-1 and TRBJ2-7; D is unclear. Trimming pared 2 bases from V and 3 bases from J, leaving 12 bases between. Germline V gene sequence: CDR1 SGHRS, CDR2 YFSETQ. This CDR3 spans 14 amino acids.

The chain employs TRBV13 and TRBJ2-1, with a tentative D call TRBD1 (5 bases). The CDR3 spans 14 residues. Germline V lookup: CDR1 PRHDT, CDR2 FYEKMQ (reference sequence). Trimming pared 5 bases from V and 8 bases from J, leaving 16 bases between. The CDR3 is CASSARQSGDEQFF. CDR3 in DNA: TGTGCCAGCAGCGCCCGACAGTCTGGCGATGAGCAGTTCTTC.

This chain uses TRBV4-1 with TRBJ2-7; the match to TRBD1 covers 7 bases. The V segment lost 1 base and the J segment 3 bases; nucleotides outside the gene matches: 6. In germline, CDR1 is MGHRA, CDR2 YSYEKL. CDR3 length: 15 amino acids. The CDR3 DNA reads TGCGCCAGCAGCCAAGGCAGGGGGTTCTTCTACGAGCAGTACTTC. It specifies CASSQGRGFFYEQYF.

The chain has TRBV4-3 and TRBJ1-4; D gene unclear. V was clipped by 0 bases and J by 8 bases, with 7 bases between them. The CDR3 is 13 residues long. Germline CDR1 LGHNA, CDR2 YSLEER. CDR3 region: CASSQDPGEKLFF. The CDR3 DNA follows: TGCGCCAGCAGCCAAGATCCCGGGGAAAAACTGTTTTTT.

In its sample, this clonotype was seen many times. V is TRBV7-9 and J is TRBJ2-2; no definite D call. Trimming removed 0 bases from V and 5 bases from J, with 10 bases in between. The CDR3 totals 15 residues. CDR1 SEHNR and CDR2 FQNEAQ come from the germline V gene (reference sequence). For the CDR3, the DNA is TGTGCCAGCAGCTTAGCGGTGGCCGCGACCGGGGAGCTGTTTTTT. Translating gives CASSLAVAATGELFF.

V is TRBV12-3 or TRBV12-4 and J is TRBJ2-7; D unresolved. Trimming stripped 6 bases from V and 2 bases from J, with 23 bases between. The CDR3 has 17 residues. The CDR3 spells CASSNPPGPHRPYEQYF. The CDR3 coding sequence is TGTGCCAGCAGCAACCCCCCGGGCCCTCATCGACCCTACGAGCAGTACTTC.

The chain has TRBV4-3 and TRBJ2-1; 8 bases are shared with TRBD2. Per the germline V gene, CDR1 is LGHNA and CDR2 is YSLEER. V was pared by 2 bases and J by 7 bases, with 13 bases of the junction left unmatched. CDR3 length: 17 amino acids. This CDR3 reads CASSQTDTSGLLNEQFF. The CDR3 DNA sequence: TGCGCCAGCAGCCAAACCGACACTAGCGGTCTTTTGAATGAGCAGTTCTTC.

The J gene is TRBJ1-4, the V gene TRBV6-2 or TRBV6-3; D uncertain. Trimming stripped 4 bases from V and 8 bases from J, with 14 bases between. The germline gives CDR1 MNHEY, CDR2 SVGEGT. The CDR3 runs 14 residues. CDR3 in DNA: TGTGCCAGCAGTTCGGTAATGAGAGGAGAAAAACTGTTTTTT. Encoded protein: CASSSVMRGEKLFF.

The rearrangement uses TRBV7-3 and TRBJ2-1, with 9 bases identical to TRBD2. From germline, CDR1 is SGHTA and CDR2 FQGTGA. Germline trimming cut 5 bases from V and 1 base from J; bases unmatched to any gene: 6. The CDR3 runs to 16 residues. The CDR3 nucleotides read TGTGCCAGCAGCCCCCAGCGGGGGGTTTCCTACAATGAGCAGTTCTTC. Translated: CASSPQRGVSYNEQFF. Full variable domain (outside the CDR3, taken from reference TRBV7-3 and TRBJ2-1): GAGVSQTPSNKVTEKGKYVELRCDPISGHTALYWYRQSLGQGPEFLIYFQGTGAADDSGLPNDRFFAVRPEGSVSTLKIQRTERGDSAVYLCASSPQRGVSYNEQFFGPGTRLTVL.

Here the CDR3 reads CASSVDYAGVNTGELFF. The CDR3 DNA reads as TGTGCCAGCAGCGTAGACTATGCGGGAGTAAATACCGGGGAGCTGTTTTTT. The chain recombines TRBV9 with TRBJ2-2; 7 bases line up with TRBD2. CDR1 and CDR2 (germline): SGDLS, YYNGEE. With 0 bases clipped from V and 5 bases from J, the junction kept 10 bases outside the gene matches. The CDR3 is 17 amino acids.

This clonotype was seen ten or more times. V is TRBV4-2 and J is TRBJ2-7; D possibly corresponds to TRBD2 (5 bases). This CDR3 is built from 15 residues. Germline loops: CDR1 LGHNA, CDR2 YNFKEQ. V gave up 0 bases and J gave up 2 bases, with 11 bases separating them. This CDR3 is CASSQDRESAYEQYF. The CDR3, as DNA: TGTGCCAGCAGCCAAGATCGGGAATCGGCCTACGAGCAGTACTTC.

This sequence joins TRBV4-1 and TRBJ2-1, with 8 positions matching TRBD1. CDR3 size: 17 residues. Germline lookup yields CDR1 MGHRA and CDR2 YSYEKL. V was pared by 3 bases and J by 0 bases, with 7 bases of the junction left unmatched. The CDR3 nucleotides read TGCGCCAGCAGCCATGAGAAGGACAGGGTCTCCTACAATGAGCAGTTCTTC. Its protein product is CASSHEKDRVSYNEQFF.

The rearrangement links TRBV27 to TRBJ2-3; 11 nucleotides match TRBD2. CDR1 and CDR2 (germline): MNHEY, SMNVEV (reference sequence). V gave up 5 bases and J gave up 0 bases; unmatched junction bases: 7. The CDR3 has 17 residues. The CDR3 DNA reads TGTGCCAGCAGTCTCCATGGACTAGCGGGCAGCACAGATACGCAGTATTTT. It encodes CASSLHGLAGSTDTQYF.